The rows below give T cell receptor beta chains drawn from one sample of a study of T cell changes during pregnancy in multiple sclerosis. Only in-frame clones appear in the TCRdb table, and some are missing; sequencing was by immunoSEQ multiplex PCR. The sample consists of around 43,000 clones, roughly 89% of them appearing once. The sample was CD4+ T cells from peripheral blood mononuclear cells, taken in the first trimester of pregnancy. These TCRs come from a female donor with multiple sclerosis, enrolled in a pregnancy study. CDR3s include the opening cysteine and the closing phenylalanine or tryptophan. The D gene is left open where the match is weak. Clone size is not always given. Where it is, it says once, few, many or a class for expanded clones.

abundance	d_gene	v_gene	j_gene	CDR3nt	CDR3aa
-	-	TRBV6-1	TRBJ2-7	TGTGCCAGCAGTGAATCTTACGAGCAGTACTTC	CASSESYEQYF
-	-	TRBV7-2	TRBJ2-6	TGTGCCAGCAGCCCCGGAAGGGGCCTCTCTGGGGCCAACGTCCTGACTTTC	CASSPGRGLSGANVLTF
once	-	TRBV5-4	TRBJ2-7	TGTGCCAGCAGCTTGGACGGCCGGGTATCGACCTACGAGCAGTACTTC	CASSLDGRVSTYEQYF
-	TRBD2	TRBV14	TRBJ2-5	TGTGCCAGCAGCCGGGGACTAGCGGGAGTTGTGGGTGAGACCCAGTACTTC	CASSRGLAGVVGETQYF
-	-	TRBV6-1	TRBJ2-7	TGTGCCAGCAGTGGGACTACCTACGAGCAGTACTTC	CASSGTTYEQYF
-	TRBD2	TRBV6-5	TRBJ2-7	TGTGCCAGCAGTTACTCCCCTAGCGGGGCCTCCTACGAGCAGTACTTC	CASSYSPSGASYEQYF
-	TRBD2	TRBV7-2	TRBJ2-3	TGTGCCAGCAGCCCGTGGACTAGCGCCCTCGGCACAGATACGCAGTATTTT	CASSPWTSALGTDTQYF
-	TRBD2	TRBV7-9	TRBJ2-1	TGTGCCAGCCGCCTAGCGGGAGGTTTTTCCTACAATGAGCAGTTCTTC	CASRLAGGFSYNEQFF
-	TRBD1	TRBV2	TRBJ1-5	TGTGCCAGCAAACCGGACAGGGACGGACAGCCCCAGCATTTT	CASKPDRDGQPQHF
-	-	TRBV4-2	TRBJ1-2	TGTGCCAGCACCCCCCAGGCAGGGAACTATGGCTACACCTTC	CASTPQAGNYGYTF
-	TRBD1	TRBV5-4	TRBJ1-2	TGTGCCAGCAGAGTCCTGGACAGGAACTATGGCTACACCTTC	CASRVLDRNYGYTF
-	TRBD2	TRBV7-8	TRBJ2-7	TGTGCCAGCAGCCGACTAGCGCGAGAGCAGTACTTC	CASSRLAREQYF
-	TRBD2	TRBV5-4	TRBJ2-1	TGTGCCAGCAGCCGGCTAGCGGGCTCCTACAATGAGCAGTTCTTC	CASSRLAGSYNEQFF
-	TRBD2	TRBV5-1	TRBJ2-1	TGCGCCAGCAGCTTGGGGGGACTAGCGGGAGACAATGAGCAGTTCTTC	CASSLGGLAGDNEQFF
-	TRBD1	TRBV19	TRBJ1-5	TGTGCCAGTAGTAAGACAGGGGGCATTCAGCCCCAGCATTTT	CASSKTGGIQPQHF
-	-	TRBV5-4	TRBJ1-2	TGTGCCAGCAGCTTGCCGGGGGACTATGGCTACACCTTC	CASSLPGDYGYTF
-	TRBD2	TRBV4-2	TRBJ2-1	TGTGCCAGCAGCCACGGGCTACCGGGACTAGCGGAGATCAATGAGCAGTTCTTC	CASSHGLPGLAEINEQFF
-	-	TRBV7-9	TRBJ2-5	TGTGCCAGCAGCTCCACAGGTCAGGCGTACCAAGAGACCCAGTACTTC	CASSSTGQAYQETQYF
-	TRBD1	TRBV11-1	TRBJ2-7	TGTGCCAGCAGCTTGGGACAGGGGATCCCCTACGAGCAGTACTTC	CASSLGQGIPYEQYF
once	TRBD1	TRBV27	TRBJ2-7	TGTGCCAGCCGGCATCCGGGACAGGGTTCCTACGAGCAGTACTTC	CASRHPGQGSYEQYF
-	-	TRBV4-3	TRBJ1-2	TGCGCCAGCAGCCAAGCTGGGGGAGGGTTATATGGCTACACCTTC	CASSQAGGGLYGYTF
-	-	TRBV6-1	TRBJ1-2	TGTGCCAGTCGGGGGGGGTTTGGCTACACCTTC	CASRGGFGYTF
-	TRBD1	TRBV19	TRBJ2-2	TGTGCCAGTAGAGGACAGGGACCTGCCACCGGGGAGCTGTTTTTT	CASRGQGPATGELFF
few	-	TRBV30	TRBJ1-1	TGTGCCTGGAGACTGATGAACACTGAAGCTTTCTTT	CAWRLMNTEAFF
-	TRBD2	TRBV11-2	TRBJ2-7	TGTGCCAGCAGCCCCGGGACTAGCGGGAGCGAGCAGTACTTC	CASSPGTSGSEQYF
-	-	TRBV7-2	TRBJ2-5	TGTGCCAGCAGCTTAGTCGGCAGGGTGGAGGAGACCCAGTACTTC	CASSLVGRVEETQYF
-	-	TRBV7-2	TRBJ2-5	TGTGCCAGCAGCTTTCGTCCCGAGACCCAGTACTTC	CASSFRPETQYF
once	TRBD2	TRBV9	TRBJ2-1	TGTGCCAGCAGCTTCGAGGGACTAGCCGACAATGAGCAGTTCTTC	CASSFEGLADNEQFF
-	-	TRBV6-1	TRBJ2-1	TGTGCCAGCAGAACAGATGGCAATGAGCAGTTCTTC	CASRTDGNEQFF
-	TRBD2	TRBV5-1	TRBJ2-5	TGCGCCAGCAGGACTGCCGGGACTATCCAAGAGACCCAGTACTTC	CASRTAGTIQETQYF
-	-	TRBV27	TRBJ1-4	TGTGCCAGCAGTTTACAGGCAGTCGCAACTAATGAAAAACTGTTTTTT	CASSLQAVATNEKLFF
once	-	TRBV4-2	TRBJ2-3	TGTGCCAGCAGCCAAGTTAGTCAGCGGATTACCACAGATACGCAGTATTTT	CASSQVSQRITTDTQYF
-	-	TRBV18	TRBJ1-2	TGTGCCAGCTCTCAAGAACAGGGATCTAACTATGGCTACACCTTC	CASSQEQGSNYGYTF
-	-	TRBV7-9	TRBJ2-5	TGTGCCAGCAGCTTAGTGACAGAAGAGACCCAGTACTTC	CASSLVTEETQYF
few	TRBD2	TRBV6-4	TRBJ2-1	TGTGCCAGCAGTGACGGGACTAGCGGGATCGATGAGCAGTTCTTC	CASSDGTSGIDEQFF